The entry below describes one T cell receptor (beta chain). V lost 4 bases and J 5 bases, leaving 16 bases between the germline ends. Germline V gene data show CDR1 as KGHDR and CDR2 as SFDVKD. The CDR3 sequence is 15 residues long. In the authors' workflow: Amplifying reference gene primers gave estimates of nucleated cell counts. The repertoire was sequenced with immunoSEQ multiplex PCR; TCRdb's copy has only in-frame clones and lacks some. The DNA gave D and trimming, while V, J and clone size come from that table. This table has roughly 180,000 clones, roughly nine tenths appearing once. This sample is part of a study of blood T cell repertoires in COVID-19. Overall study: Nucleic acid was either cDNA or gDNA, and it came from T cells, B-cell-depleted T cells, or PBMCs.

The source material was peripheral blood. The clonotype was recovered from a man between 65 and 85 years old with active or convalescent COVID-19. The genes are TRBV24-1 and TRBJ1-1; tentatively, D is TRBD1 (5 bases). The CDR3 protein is CATSDRRGVLTEAFF. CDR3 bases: TGTGCCACCAGTGACCGACGGGGGGTATTAACTGAAGCTTTCTTT.